A selection of T cell receptor beta chains follows, all from one sample in a study of shared clonotypes between healthy human individuals. Libraries were prepared by immunoSEQ multiplex PCR; TCRdb keeps only in-frame clonotypes and omits some of them. The table records roughly 1,100,000 clones, about 70% of them present only once. The sample taken for sequencing was memory CD4+ T cells sorted from blood. The receptors here all came from a man aged 18 to 30 in good health. CDR3s include the opening cysteine and the closing phenylalanine or tryptophan. The D gene is left open where the match is weak. The size field is filled for only some rows; it gives once, few, many or a size class.

>15|-|TRBD2|TRBJ2-3|TRBV9
TGTGCCAGCAGCGGTAGCGGGTTCCCCACAGATACGCAGTATTTT
CASSGSGFPTDTQYF
>12|-|TRBD2|TRBJ2-1|TRBV2
TGTGCCAGCAGTGAAGCAAAGCGGGGGCAGTTCTTC
CASSEAKRGQFF
>16|-|-|TRBJ2-1|TRBV27
TGTGCCAGCAGTTTATCTCGCAGTCGCTCCTACAATGAGCAGTTCTTC
CASSLSRSRSYNEQFF
>19|-|TRBD2|TRBJ2-1|TRBV30
TGTGCCTGGGACAGGGGTAGGACTAGCGGGAGTAGGTCCTACAATGAGCAGTTCTTC
CAWDRGRTSGSRSYNEQFF
>16|-|TRBD2|TRBJ2-2|TRBV11-2
TGTGCCAGCCGACCGGGACTAGCGGGGGCCACCGGGGAGCTGTTTTTT
CASRPGLAGATGELFF
>13|-|-|TRBJ1-2|TRBV6-1
TGTGCCAGCAGTGTTCCCAGGGCCCATGGCTACACCTTC
CASSVPRAHGYTF
>14|-|TRBD1|TRBJ1-2|TRBV10-3
TGTGCCACATCATCCGGGACAGGGAACTATGGCTACACCTTC
CATSSGTGNYGYTF
>18|-|-|TRBJ2-3|TRBV7-9
TGTGCCAGCAGCTTCACGACCTCGACAGCCTCTAGCACAGATACGCAGTATTTT
CASSFTTSTASSTDTQYF
>15|few|-|TRBJ1-2|TRBV19
TGTGCCAGTAGTAGGGAACAGGGCTTCGACTATGGCTACACCTTC
CASSREQGFDYGYTF
>15|-|-|TRBJ1-1|TRBV19
TGTGCCAGTAGTAGTGCGGGAGAGGCGAACACTGAAGCTTTCTTT
CASSSAGEANTEAFF
>15|-|-|TRBJ1-6|TRBV5-1
TGCGCCAGCAGCTTGGTTTCGGGTCGTGGTTCACCCCTCCACTTT
CASSLVSGRGSPLHF
>16|-|-|TRBJ1-5|TRBV2
TGTGCCAGCAGTGACTTAGGGATTGGAAGCAATCAGCCCCAGCATTTT
CASSDLGIGSNQPQHF
>15|-|TRBD1|TRBJ1-5|TRBV19
TGTGCCAGTAGTATATGGACAGGTCCTGATCAGCCCCAGCATTTT
CASSIWTGPDQPQHF
>14|few|-|TRBJ1-2|TRBV30
TGTGCCAGAGGTCAGCGGGGGCCTAACTATGGCTACACCTTC
CARGQRGPNYGYTF
>12|-|-|TRBJ1-6|TRBV28
TGTGCCAGCAGTCTGTTGGAGTCACCCCTCCACTTT
CASSLLESPLHF
>17|-|-|TRBJ2-6|TRBV27
TGTGCCAGCAGTAAATTTAGGCTACAAAGTCGGGCCAACGTCCTGACTTTC
CASSKFRLQSRANVLTF
>15|once|-|TRBJ2-7|TRBV18
TGTGCCAGCTCACTCGTAACGGCCGGAGCCTACGAGCAGTACTTC
CASSLVTAGAYEQYF
>15|few|-|TRBJ1-4|TRBV2
TGTGCCAGCAGTGAAGCGAGAGCCCCGGGGGAAAAACTGTTTTTT
CASSEARAPGEKLFF
>17|-|TRBD2|TRBJ2-3|TRBV5-1
TGCGCCAGCAGCTTGGTACCAGCGGGGGAGTCCACAGATACGCAGTATTTT
CASSLVPAGESTDTQYF
>11|-|-|TRBJ2-7|TRBV12-5
TGTGCTAGTGGTGATCTCTACGAGCAGTACTTC
CASGDLYEQYF
>14|-|-|TRBJ1-2|TRBV7-9
TGTGCCAGCACCCGTCAACAGGTGGATGGGGGCTACACCTTC
CASTRQQVDGGYTF
>17|-|-|TRBJ1-5|TRBV12-1
TGTGCCAGCAGCTCCGGGGGGGACCCCGGGAGCAATCAGCCCCAGCATTTT
CASSSGGDPGSNQPQHF
>15|-|-|TRBJ2-2|TRBV6-1
TGTGCCAGCAGTGCAGGGGTGCGGGGCACCGGGGAGCTGTTTTTT
CASSAGVRGTGELFF
>14|-|-|TRBJ1-5|TRBV21-1
TGTGCCAGCAGCAAGGAGTCCCCCAATCAGCCCCAGCATTTT
CASSKESPNQPQHF
>13|few|-|TRBJ1-1|TRBV29-1
TGCAGCGTTCTCCGGGAAATGAACACTGAAGCTTTCTTT
CSVLREMNTEAFF
>17|-|TRBD2|TRBJ2-5|TRBV7-6
TGTGCCAGCAGCTTAACGAGGTGGACTAGTCCTAAAGAGACCCAGTACTTC
CASSLTRWTSPKETQYF
>18|-|-|TRBJ2-6|TRBV11-3
TGTGCCAGCAGCTTAGGTGCAGGGGCCCCGCCTGGGGCCAACGTCCTGACTTTC
CASSLGAGAPPGANVLTF
>16|-|TRBD2|TRBJ2-1|TRBV5-1
TGCGCCAGCAGCTTGGAAACTAGCGGGGGGCGAAATGAGCAGTTCTTC
CASSLETSGGRNEQFF
>17|once|-|TRBJ1-6|TRBV11-2
TGTGCCAGCAGCCTGAACCACCCTGGATTCTATAATTCACCCCTCCACTTT
CASSLNHPGFYNSPLHF
>15|-|TRBD1|TRBJ2-3|TRBV5-1
TGCGCCAGCAGCTCCAGGGGGCGAAGCACAGATACGCAGTATTTT
CASSSRGRSTDTQYF
>14|-|TRBD2|TRBJ2-7|TRBV28
TGTGCCAGCACTCCCAGCGGGAGGGCCTACGAGCAGTACTTC
CASTPSGRAYEQYF
>14|-|-|TRBJ1-5|TRBV27
TGTGCCAGCAGTTTGGGAGGGCTTAATCAGCCCCAGCATTTT
CASSLGGLNQPQHF
>12|-|-|TRBJ2-7|TRBV29-1
TGCAGCGTTGTGGGGAGCTCCTACGAGCAGTACTTC
CSVVGSSYEQYF
>13|-|-|TRBJ1-6|TRBV18
TGTGCCAGCTCACCGCTCGATAATTCACCCCTCCACTTT
CASSPLDNSPLHF
>16|-|TRBD1|TRBJ2-7|TRBV5-6
TGTGCCAGCAGCTTAAACTCCGGGACAGGGGTCTACGAGCAGTACTTC
CASSLNSGTGVYEQYF
>12|-|-|TRBJ1-6|TRBV30
TGTGCCTCCCAGGGACAAAATTCACCCCTCCACTTT
CASQGQNSPLHF
>14|once|TRBD1|TRBJ2-1|TRBV27
TGTGCCAGCAGTTCCTCTCCCGGGACAGGGGAGCAGTTCTTC
CASSSSPGTGEQFF
>20|-|-|TRBJ1-1|TRBV5-4
TGTGCCAGCAGCTGGGGAAACATGGGGCAGGGAGTTAGAGGGAACACTGAAGCTTTCTTT
CASSWGNMGQGVRGNTEAFF
>15|-|-|TRBJ2-7|TRBV18
TGTGCCAGCTCACCACCGAGGAGGGACTCCTACGAGCAGTACTTC
CASSPPRRDSYEQYF
>15|-|TRBD2|TRBJ2-3|TRBV7-8
TGTGCCAGCAGCTGGACTAGCGGGGGAAAAGATACGCAGTATTTT
CASSWTSGGKDTQYF
>17|-|-|TRBJ1-1|TRBV10-3
TGTGCCATCAGTGAGTCGAAGGGACCCACAAGGAACACTGAAGCTTTCTTT
CAISESKGPTRNTEAFF
>15|-|TRBD2|TRBJ2-1|TRBV7-3
TGTGCCAGCAGCTTACTAGCGGGCGGCTACAATGAGCAGTTCTTC
CASSLLAGGYNEQFF
>17|few|TRBD2|TRBJ2-1|TRBV4-3
TGCGCCAGCAGCCAGGATACAAGCGGGAGCTCCTACAATGAGCAGTTCTTC
CASSQDTSGSSYNEQFF
>14|-|-|TRBJ2-3|TRBV19
TGTGCCAGTAGTAGCCAGGGAGCCCACGAGGGGCAGTATTTT
CASSSQGAHEGQYF
>15|-|TRBD1|TRBJ1-4|TRBV19
TGTGCCAGTAGCCCAATTGCCGGGACAGGTGAAAAACTGTTTTTT
CASSPIAGTGEKLFF
>13|-|TRBD1|TRBJ1-1|TRBV19
TGTGCCAGTAGCAAGGACAGGCGGACTGAAGCTTTCTTT
CASSKDRRTEAFF